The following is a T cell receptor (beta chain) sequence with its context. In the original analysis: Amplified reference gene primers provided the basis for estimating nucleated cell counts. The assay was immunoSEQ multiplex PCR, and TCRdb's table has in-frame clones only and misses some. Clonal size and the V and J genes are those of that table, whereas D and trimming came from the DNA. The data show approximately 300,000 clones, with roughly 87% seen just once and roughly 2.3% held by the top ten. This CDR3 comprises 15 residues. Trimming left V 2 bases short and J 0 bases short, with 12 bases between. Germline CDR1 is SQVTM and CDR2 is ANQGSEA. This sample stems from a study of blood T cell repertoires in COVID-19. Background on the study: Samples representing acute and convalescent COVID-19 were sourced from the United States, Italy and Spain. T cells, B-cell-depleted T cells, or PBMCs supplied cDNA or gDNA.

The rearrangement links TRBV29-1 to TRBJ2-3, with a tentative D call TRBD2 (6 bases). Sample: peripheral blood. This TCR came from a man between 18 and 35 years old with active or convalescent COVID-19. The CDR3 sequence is CSVELAPSSTDTQYF. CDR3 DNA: TGCAGCGTTGAACTAGCGCCGTCTAGCACAGATACGCAGTATTTT.